The 13 T cell receptor beta chains presented below share a single source sample, sequenced in a study of OX40 agonist ivuxolimab in advanced cancers. Generated by immunoSEQ multiplex PCR, the TCRdb table keeps only in-frame clones and is missing some. The sample lists some 120,000 clones; under 95% were seen once. The source was CD4+ or CD8+ T cells sorted from blood, collected in a trial of the OX40 agonist ivuxolimab. These receptors all stem from an adult with an advanced solid tumor such as melanoma, head and neck, liver or kidney cancer.

The chain employs TRBV28 and TRBJ1-2; maybe TRBD1 (6 bases). In germline, CDR1 is MDHEN, CDR2 SYDVKM. Trimming removed 1 base from V and 6 bases from J, with 12 bases in between. This CDR3 has 14 amino acids. CDR3 DNA: TGTGCCAGCAGTTTATCCCGGGGGGCCCATGGCTACACCTTC. This codes for CASSLSRGAHGYTF.

The rearrangement links TRBV7-2 to TRBJ2-7; D might be TRBD1 (7 bases). Trimming removed 3 bases at V and 6 bases at J, with 15 bases between. CDR1 and CDR2 (germline): SGHTA, FQGNSA. The CDR3 covers 14 residues. This chain's CDR3 is CASSFTRGTVEQYF. The CDR3 nucleotides are TGTGCCAGCAGCTTCACCCGGGGGACAGTCGAGCAGTACTTC. The variable domain in full, with the rest retrieved from reference TRBV7-2 and TRBJ2-7, is GAGVSQSPSNKVTEKGKDVELRCDPISGHTALYWYRQSLGQGLEFLIYFQGNSAPDKSGLPSDRFSAERTGGSVSTLTIQRTQQEDSAVYLCASSFTRGTVEQYFGPGTRLTVT.

This sequence joins TRBV5-4 and TRBJ2-1; TRBD2 matches at 9 bases. V shed 3 bases, J shed 9 bases, and the junction held 10 bases outside the gene matches. CDR3 length equals 15 residues. CDR1 and CDR2 (germline): SGHNT, YYREEE (reference sequence). The CDR3 DNA reads TGTGCCAGCAGCTCCCCAAGGCGGGAGGGGGTTGAGCAGTTCTTC. This translates into CASSSPRREGVEQFF.

To note about this clone: This sample also contains other DNA sequences that code for the same CDR3. The chain joins TRBV6-5 to TRBJ2-7; 7 nucleotides agree with TRBD1. This CDR3 comprises 15 residues. Germline V CDR1 and CDR2: MNHEY, SVGAGI. Germline trimming cut 0 bases from V and 1 base from J; bases unmatched to any gene: 3. This CDR3 reads CASSYSNRGSYEQYF. CDR3 in DNA: TGTGCCAGCAGTTACTCGAACAGGGGATCCTACGAGCAGTACTTC.

Only a few counts were recorded for this clone. The V and J genes are TRBV14 and TRBJ1-5; D uncertain. Trimming took off 3 bases at V and 3 bases at J, with 3 bases between the two ends. Germline CDR1 SGHDN, CDR2 FVKESK. The CDR3 consists of 12 residues. The CDR3 nucleotides read TGTGCCAGCAGCCACGCCAATCAGCCCCAGCATTTT. Its protein is CASSHANQPQHF. The variable domain in full, with the rest retrieved from reference TRBV14 and TRBJ1-5, is EAGVTQFPSHSVIEKGQTVTLRCDPISGHDNLYWYRRVMGKEIKFLLHFVKESKQDESGMPNNRFLAERTGGTYSTLKVQPAELEDSGVYFCASSHANQPQHFGDGTRLSIL.

The chain recombines TRBV6-1 with TRBJ2-5; D perhaps matches TRBD1 (7 bases). V was shortened by 6 bases and J by 4 bases, with 12 bases between the two germline ends. The CDR3 runs to 13 residues. Germline V gene data show CDR1 as MNHNS and CDR2 as SASEGT. The CDR3 here is CASRTGTGETQYF. The CDR3 region has the DNA TGTGCCAGCAGGACAGGGACTGGAGAGACCCAGTACTTC.

The V call is TRBV5-1, the J call TRBJ2-3; no clear D gene. From germline, CDR1 is SGHRS and CDR2 YFSETQ. The CDR3 loop spans 14 amino acids. V lost 4 bases and J 8 bases, leaving 17 bases between the germline ends. Here the CDR3 DNA reads TGCGCCAGCAGCCAAGCACAAGGGTTGGGTACGCAGTATTTT. Amino acid sequence: CASSQAQGLGTQYF.

The V call is TRBV10-3, the J call TRBJ2-1; D possibly corresponds to TRBD2 (5 bases). Germline lookup yields CDR1 ENHRY and CDR2 SYGVKD. This CDR3 has 14 residues. Trimming removed 5 bases from V and 0 bases from J, with 8 bases in between. The CDR3 DNA follows: TGTGCCATCAGTTCCGGGGTCTCCTACAATGAGCAGTTCTTC. Its translation: CAISSGVSYNEQFF.

V is TRBV27 and J is TRBJ2-1, with 14 bases matching TRBD2. The CDR3 sequence is 18 residues long. Germline V gene sequence: CDR1 MNHEY, CDR2 SMNVEV (reference sequence). After removal of 3 bases from V and 9 bases from J, the junction contained 13 bases not matched to a gene. CDR3 protein: CASSLLRAGTSGSGEQFF. CDR3 in DNA: TGTGCCAGCAGTTTGCTGCGAGCCGGGACTAGCGGGAGTGGTGAGCAGTTCTTC.

The chain joins TRBV13 to TRBJ2-1; the match to TRBD2 covers 8 bases. The CDR3 runs to 17 residues. V shed 1 base, J shed 3 bases, and the junction held 8 bases outside the gene matches. Germline-derived CDR1 and CDR2 are PRHDT and FYEKMQ (reference sequence). The CDR3 DNA sequence: TGTGCCAGCAGCTTAGCGGGAGGGCCCTCTGGCTACAATGAGCAGTTCTTC. Its translation: CASSLAGGPSGYNEQFF.

This chain connects TRBV28 to TRBJ1-5; 7 bases line up with TRBD1. V shed 5 bases, J shed 4 bases, and the junction held 5 bases outside the gene matches. The CDR3 sequence is 14 residues long. In germline, CDR1 is MDHEN, CDR2 SYDVKM. CDR3 nucleotides: TGTGCCAGCAGTCCACTGGACAGGAATCAGCCCCAGCATTTT. Translated: CASSPLDRNQPQHF.

V and J are TRBV27 and TRBJ2-7, with D perhaps TRBD1 (6 bases). Germline lookup yields CDR1 MNHEY and CDR2 SMNVEV (reference sequence). The CDR3 length is 13 residues. Trimming cost V 5 bases and J 3 bases, with 11 bases left between them. CDR3 amino acids: CASSRDTFYEQYF. The CDR3, as DNA: TGTGCCAGCAGTAGGGACACCTTCTACGAGCAGTACTTC.

The V call is TRBV27, the J call TRBJ1-2; 7 nucleotides agree with TRBD1. The length of the CDR3 is 15 residues. With 2 bases clipped from V and 4 bases from J, the junction kept 7 bases outside the gene matches. Germline V lookup: CDR1 MNHEY, CDR2 SMNVEV (reference sequence). The DNA for the CDR3 is TGTGCCAGCAGTTTAGGGCAGGGGGACGGCTATGGCTACACCTTC. Its protein is CASSLGQGDGYGYTF.